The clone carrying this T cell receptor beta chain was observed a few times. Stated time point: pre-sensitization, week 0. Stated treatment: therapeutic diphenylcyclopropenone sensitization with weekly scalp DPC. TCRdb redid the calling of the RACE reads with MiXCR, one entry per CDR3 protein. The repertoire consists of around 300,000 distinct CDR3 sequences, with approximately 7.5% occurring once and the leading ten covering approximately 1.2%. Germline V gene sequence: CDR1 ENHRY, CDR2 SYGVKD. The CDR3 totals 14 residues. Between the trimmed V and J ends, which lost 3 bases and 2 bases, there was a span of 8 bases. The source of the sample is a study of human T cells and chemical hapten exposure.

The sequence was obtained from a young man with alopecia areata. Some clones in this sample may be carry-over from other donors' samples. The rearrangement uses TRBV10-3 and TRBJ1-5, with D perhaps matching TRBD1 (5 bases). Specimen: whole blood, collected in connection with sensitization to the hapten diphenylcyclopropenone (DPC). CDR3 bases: TGTGCCATCAGTGATGAAGGGGGCAATCAGCCCCAGCATTTT. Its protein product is CAISDEGGNQPQHF.